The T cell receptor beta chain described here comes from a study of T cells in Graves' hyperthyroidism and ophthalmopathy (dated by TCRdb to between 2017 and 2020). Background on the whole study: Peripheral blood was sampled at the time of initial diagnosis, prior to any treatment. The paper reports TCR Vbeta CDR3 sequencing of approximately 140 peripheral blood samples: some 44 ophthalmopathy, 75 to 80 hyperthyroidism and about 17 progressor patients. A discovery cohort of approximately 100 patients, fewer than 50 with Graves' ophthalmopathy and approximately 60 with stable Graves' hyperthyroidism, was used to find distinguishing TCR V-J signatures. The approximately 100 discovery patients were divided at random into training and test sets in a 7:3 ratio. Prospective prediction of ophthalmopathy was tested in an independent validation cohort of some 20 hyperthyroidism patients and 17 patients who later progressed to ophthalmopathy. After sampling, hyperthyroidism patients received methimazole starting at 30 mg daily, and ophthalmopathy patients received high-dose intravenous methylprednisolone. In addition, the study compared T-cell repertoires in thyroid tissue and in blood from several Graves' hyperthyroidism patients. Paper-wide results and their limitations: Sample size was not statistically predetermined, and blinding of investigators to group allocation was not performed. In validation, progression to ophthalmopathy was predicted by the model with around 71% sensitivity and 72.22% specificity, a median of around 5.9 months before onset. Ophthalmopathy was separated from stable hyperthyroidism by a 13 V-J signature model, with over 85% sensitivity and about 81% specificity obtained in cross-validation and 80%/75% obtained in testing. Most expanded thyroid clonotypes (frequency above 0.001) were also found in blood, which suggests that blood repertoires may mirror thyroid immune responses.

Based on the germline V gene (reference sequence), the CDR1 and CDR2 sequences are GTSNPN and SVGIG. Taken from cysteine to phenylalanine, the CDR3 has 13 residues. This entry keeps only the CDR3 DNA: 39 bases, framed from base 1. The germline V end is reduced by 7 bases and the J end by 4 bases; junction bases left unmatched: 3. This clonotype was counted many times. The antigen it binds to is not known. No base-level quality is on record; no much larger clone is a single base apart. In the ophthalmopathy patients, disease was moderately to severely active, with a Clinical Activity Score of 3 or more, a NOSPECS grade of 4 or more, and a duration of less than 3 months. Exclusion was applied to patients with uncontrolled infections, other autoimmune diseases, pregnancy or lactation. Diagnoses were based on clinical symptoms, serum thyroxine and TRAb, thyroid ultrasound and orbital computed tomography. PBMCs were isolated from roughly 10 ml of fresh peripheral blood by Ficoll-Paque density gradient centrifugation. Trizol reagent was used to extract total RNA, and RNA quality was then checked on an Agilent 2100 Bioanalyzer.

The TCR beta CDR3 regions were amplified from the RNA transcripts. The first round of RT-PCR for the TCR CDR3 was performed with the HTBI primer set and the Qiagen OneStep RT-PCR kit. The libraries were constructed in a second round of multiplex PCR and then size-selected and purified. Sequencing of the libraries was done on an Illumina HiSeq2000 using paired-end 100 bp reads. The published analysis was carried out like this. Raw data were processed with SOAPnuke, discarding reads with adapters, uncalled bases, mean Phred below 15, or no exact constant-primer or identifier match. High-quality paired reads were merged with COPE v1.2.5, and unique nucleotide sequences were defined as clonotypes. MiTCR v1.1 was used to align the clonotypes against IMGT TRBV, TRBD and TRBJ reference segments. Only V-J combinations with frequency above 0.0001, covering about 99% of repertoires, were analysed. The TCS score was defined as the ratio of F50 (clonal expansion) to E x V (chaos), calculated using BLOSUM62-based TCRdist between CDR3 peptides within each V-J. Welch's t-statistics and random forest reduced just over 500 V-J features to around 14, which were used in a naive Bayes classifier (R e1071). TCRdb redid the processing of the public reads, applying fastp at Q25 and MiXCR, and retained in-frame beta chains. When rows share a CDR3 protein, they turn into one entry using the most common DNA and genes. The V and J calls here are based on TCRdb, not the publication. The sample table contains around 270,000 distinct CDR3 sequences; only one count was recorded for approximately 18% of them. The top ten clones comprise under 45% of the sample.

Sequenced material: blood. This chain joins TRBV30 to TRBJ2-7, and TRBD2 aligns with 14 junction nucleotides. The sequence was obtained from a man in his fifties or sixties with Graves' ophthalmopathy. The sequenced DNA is TGTGCCTCTAGGACTAGCGGGAGGTACGAGCAGTACTTC. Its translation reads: CASRTSGRYEQYF.